The 14 T cell receptor delta chains reported below all come from one sample, sequenced in a study of gamma-delta chains in newborns, infants, children. TCRdb reprocessed the reads through CATT. The sample has around 7,500 delta-chain clones; around 10% are singletons. Sequencing used blood. These receptors were taken from a child who was a newborn, infant or young child, either healthy, febrile or measles-vaccinated (not recorded which).

By sample share, this clone is medium-sized. The V and J genes are TRDV2 and TRDJ2; 8 bases line up with TRDD3. The CDR3 length is 15 residues. CDR1 and CDR2 (germline): GEAIGNYY, EKD. The V gene end was trimmed by 0 bases and the J gene end by 6 bases; junction bases not matched to a gene: 5. The CDR3 nucleotides read TGTGCCTGTGACACCGTAGGGGATACTCCAGCACAACTCTTCTTT. Its translation is CACDTVGDTPAQLFF.

This clone has just a few counts. A much more abundant neighbour one base away suggests this may be a read error. The sample contains more than one DNA sequence encoding this CDR3. The V gene is TRDV2, the J gene TRDJ3; TRDD3 matches 10 bases. CDR3 size: 18 residues. Germline CDR1 reads GEAIGNYY; CDR2 reads EKD. Trimming at V came to 0 bases and at J to 0 bases, leaving 1 base not matched to a gene. The CDR3, as DNA: TGTGCCTGTGACACCGGGGGATACGGCTCCTGGGACACCCGACAGATGTTTTTC. Amino acid sequence: CACDTGGYGSWDTRQMFF.

The J gene went uncalled, whereas the V gene is TRDV2; the table names TRDD3, a call not compared with the DNA. The germline V gene encodes CDR1 GEAIGNYY and CDR2 EKD. This CDR3 has 18 residues. This chain's CDR3 is CACDTLGVGDKETDKIIF. DNA of the CDR3: TGTGCCTGTGACACCCTCGGGGTGGGGGACAAGGAAACCGATAAAATCATCTTT.

The genes are TRDV2 and TRDJ3; 12 nucleotides agree with TRDD3. With V trimmed by 1 base and J by 0 bases, 9 bases remained unmatched. Germline V gene sequence: CDR1 GEAIGNYY, CDR2 EKD. The CDR3 is made up of 21 amino acids. The chain's CDR3 is CACDTTTGGYPSSWDTRQMFF. Written as DNA, the CDR3 is TGTGCCTGTGACACGACGACTGGGGGATACCCGAGCTCCTGGGACACCCGACAGATGTTTTTC.

This clone counts as medium-sized. The genes are TRDV2 and TRDJ1; TRDD3 agrees at 7 bases. CDR3 length: 17 amino acids. Germline CDR1 is GEAIGNYY and CDR2 is EKD. V gave up 3 bases and J gave up 0 bases; unmatched junction bases: 12. The CDR3 loop reads CACDSPFLGADTDKLIF. In DNA form, the CDR3 reads TGTGCCTGTGACTCCCCGTTCCTGGGGGCCGACACCGATAAACTCATCTTT.

This clone is medium-sized by share. V gene TRDV2 combines with J gene TRDJ1, with 7 bases that match TRDD3. J gave up 0 bases and V 3 bases, and 15 bases lay outside the gene matches. There are 18 residues in the CDR3. Germline CDR1 GEAIGNYY, CDR2 EKD. Here the CDR3 DNA reads TGTGCCTGTGACCCAATTGGGATACAGGGTAAAAACACCGATAAACTCATCTTT. Its protein is CACDPIGIQGKNTDKLIF.

This clone occurred a few times. This sequence joins TRDV2 and TRDJ3; TRDD3 agrees at 8 bases. The J gene is not listed in TCRdb, so it was assigned here from a DNA match to germline. The CDR3 runs 17 residues. Germline values: CDR1 GEAIGNYY, CDR2 EKD. J lost 2 bases, V lost 5 bases, and 7 bases had no gene match. CDR3 nucleotides: TGTGCCTGTGGCGGTACTGGGGGCGCCTGGGACACCCGACAGATGTTTTTC. This encodes CACGGTGGAWDTRQMFF.

By frequency in the sample, this clone is medium-sized (0.01 to 0.1%). This chain connects TRDV2 to TRDJ3; TRDD3 agrees at 9 bases. The J segment lost 2 bases and the V segment lost 3 bases, leaving 13 bases of the junction unmatched. The germline V gene encodes CDR1 GEAIGNYY and CDR2 EKD. This CDR3 region has 20 residues. This chain's CDR3 is CACDPLLGEASAWDTRQMFF. CDR3 in DNA: TGTGCCTGTGACCCACTACTGGGGGAAGCATCCGCCTGGGACACCCGACAGATGTTTTTC.

Notes on this clone: This sequence may be a read error, since a much larger clone differs from it by one base. Other DNA sequences in this specimen translate into the identical CDR3. The J gene is TRDJ3, the V gene TRDV2; the match to TRDD3 covers 8 bases. CDR1 GEAIGNYY and CDR2 EKD come from the germline V gene. The J segment lost 0 bases and the V segment lost 1 base, leaving 4 bases of the junction unmatched. The CDR3 extends over 18 amino acids. The CDR3 nucleotides are TGTGCCTGTGACACACTGGGGGTTAGCTCCTGGGACACCCGACAGATGTTTTTC. Its protein is CACDTLGVSSWDTRQMFF.

The chain links TRDV2 to TRDJ3; 8 bases line up with TRDD3. The CDR3 is 19 amino acids. Germline lookup yields CDR1 GEAIGNYY and CDR2 EKD. Trimming at V came to 3 bases and at J to 0 bases, leaving 9 bases not matched to a gene. The DNA for the CDR3 is TGTGCCTGTGACCCTATACTGGGGGGGAGCTCCTGGGACACCCGACAGATGTTTTTC. Protein sequence: CACDPILGGSSWDTRQMFF.

The table lists this clone with a few counts. This same CDR3 is encoded by further DNA sequences in the sample. This chain joins TRDV2 and TRDJ3; 9 nucleotides line up with TRDD3. V was pared by 0 bases and J by 0 bases, with 8 bases of the junction left unmatched. The CDR3 has 20 amino acids. Germline loops: CDR1 GEAIGNYY, CDR2 EKD. This chain's CDR3 is CACDTATGGPSSWDTRQMFF. The CDR3 bases are TGTGCCTGTGACACCGCGACTGGGGGACCTAGCTCCTGGGACACCCGACAGATGTTTTTC.

This clone was detected a few times. Other DNA sequences in the same sample also yield this CDR3. V and J are TRDV2 and TRDJ3; TRDD3 matches 10 bases. There are 21 residues in the CDR3. The junction had 10 bases not matched to a gene; V was cut back by 0 bases and J by 0 bases. The germline V gene has CDR1 GEAIGNYY and CDR2 EKD. The CDR3 region has the DNA TGTGCCTGTGACACCGCGGGACTGGGGGATGCGAGCTCCTGGGACACCCGACAGATGTTTTTC. Encoded protein: CACDTAGLGDASSWDTRQMFF.

V and J are TRDV2 and TRDJ2; D gene unclear. This CDR3 spans 16 amino acids. Germline V CDR1 and CDR2: GEAIGNYY, EKD. The ends were cut back, 0 bases at V and 1 base at J, with 11 bases in the middle. The CDR3 nucleotides read TGTGCCTGTGACACCGTTGGGACCTATTTGACAGCACAACTCTTCTTT. As protein: CACDTVGTYLTAQLFF.

A few counts support this clone. A much larger clone differs by one base, so this may be a read error. The chain is built from TRDV2 and TRDJ1; 8 bases match TRDD3. CDR3 length equals 18 residues. In germline, CDR1 is GEAIGNYY, CDR2 EKD. CDR3 DNA sequence: TGTGCCCGTGACCCAGTACTGGGGGTCCCAATGTACACCGATAAACTCATCTTT. Protein: CARDPVLGVPMYTDKLIF.